A selection of T cell receptor beta chains follows, all from one sample in a study of breast tumors, draining lymph nodes, adjacent tissues. MiXCR was run by TCRdb on the multiplex PCR reads, yielding one entry per CDR3 protein. The sample contains 60,000 to 75,000 distinct CDR3 sequences, roughly 57% of which appear only once. Sequenced: breast tumor tissue. These TCRs come from a female donor with breast cancer. Some clones in this sample may be carry-over from other donors' samples. Both conserved end residues are part of each CDR3. A D gene is named only where the DNA matches it firmly. Clone size is not always given. Where it is, it says once, few, many or a class for expanded clones.

d_call: .
j_call: TRBJ1-2
clone_size: .
v_call: TRBV30
cdr3_aa: CAWSVQVYGYTF
cdr3_nt: TGTGCCTGGAGTGTACAAGTGTATGGCTACACCTTC

d_call: .
j_call: TRBJ2-7
clone_size: few
v_call: TRBV7-2
cdr3_aa: CASSIRGEQYF
cdr3_nt: TGTGCCAGCAGCATCAGGGGCGAGCAGTACTTC

d_call: TRBD1
j_call: TRBJ2-5
clone_size: .
v_call: TRBV5-6
cdr3_aa: CASSSARGQETQYF
cdr3_nt: TGTGCCAGCAGCTCGGCCAGGGGGCAAGAGACCCAGTACTTC

d_call: .
j_call: TRBJ2-6
clone_size: .
v_call: TRBV20-1
cdr3_aa: CSARQGSGANVLTF
cdr3_nt: TGCAGTGCTAGGCAGGGTTCTGGGGCCAACGTCCTGACTTTC

d_call: .
j_call: TRBJ1-6
clone_size: .
v_call: TRBV30
cdr3_aa: CAWGDGGKRPLHF
cdr3_nt: TGTGCCTGGGGAGACGGCGGGAAAAGGCCCCTCCACTTT

d_call: .
j_call: TRBJ2-3
clone_size: .
v_call: TRBV7-6
cdr3_aa: CASSTASTDTQYF
cdr3_nt: TGTGCCAGCAGTACGGCTAGCACAGATACGCAGTATTTT

d_call: TRBD2
j_call: TRBJ2-3
clone_size: .
v_call: TRBV6-5
cdr3_aa: CASSPTSGGHRGTQYF
cdr3_nt: TGTGCCAGCAGTCCGACTAGCGGAGGGCACCGAGGTACGCAGTATTTT

d_call: .
j_call: TRBJ2-1
clone_size: .
v_call: TRBV7-2
cdr3_aa: CASSPGPATDTQFF
cdr3_nt: TGTGCCAGCAGCCCCGGACCAGCCACAGATACGCAGTTCTTC

d_call: TRBD2
j_call: TRBJ2-1
clone_size: .
v_call: TRBV18
cdr3_aa: CASSPGLADSEQFF
cdr3_nt: TGTGCCAGCTCACCGGGACTAGCGGACAGTGAGCAGTTCTTC

d_call: .
j_call: TRBJ2-3
clone_size: many
v_call: TRBV5-1
cdr3_aa: CASSLASVGGDTQYF
cdr3_nt: TGCGCCAGCAGCTTGGCTAGCGTGGGGGGAGATACGCAGTATTTT

d_call: .
j_call: TRBJ2-7
clone_size: .
v_call: TRBV10-3
cdr3_aa: CAISDESRSYEQYF
cdr3_nt: TGTGCCATCAGTGACGAATCACGCTCCTACGAGCAGTACTTC

d_call: .
j_call: TRBJ2-1
clone_size: .
v_call: TRBV20-1
cdr3_aa: CSACLVEYNEQFF
cdr3_nt: TGCAGTGCTTGTCTCGTTGAGTACAATGAGCAGTTCTTC

d_call: .
j_call: TRBJ2-7
clone_size: many
v_call: TRBV6-9
cdr3_aa: CAMPRDTTYEQYF
cdr3_nt: TGTGCCATGCCGCGAGACACTACCTACGAGCAGTACTTC

d_call: .
j_call: TRBJ1-6
clone_size: once
v_call: TRBV7-9
cdr3_aa: CASSAGLAGAADNSPLHF
cdr3_nt: TGTGCCAGCAGTGCGGGGCTAGCGGGAGCGGCTGATAATTCACCCCTCCACTTT

d_call: .
j_call: TRBJ2-3
clone_size: large
v_call: TRBV7-8
cdr3_aa: CASSPWDGLDTQYF
cdr3_nt: TGTGCCAGCAGCCCATGGGACGGGCTAGATACGCAGTATTTT

d_call: .
j_call: TRBJ2-7
clone_size: many
v_call: TRBV28
cdr3_aa: CASSLTLPGSRYEQYF
cdr3_nt: TGTGCCAGCAGTCTCACCCTGCCGGGGTCCAGGTACGAGCAGTACTTC

d_call: TRBD1
j_call: TRBJ2-1
clone_size: .
v_call: TRBV5-8
cdr3_aa: CASSLQGAGEQFF
cdr3_nt: TGTGCCAGCAGCCTTCAGGGGGCAGGTGAGCAGTTCTTC

d_call: .
j_call: TRBJ1-2
clone_size: few
v_call: TRBV20-1
cdr3_aa: CSASPSGYGYTF
cdr3_nt: TGCAGTGCTTCCCCCTCGGGCTATGGCTACACCTTC

d_call: TRBD2
j_call: TRBJ2-3
clone_size: .
v_call: TRBV10-3
cdr3_aa: CAISSGGGRADTQYF
cdr3_nt: TGTGCCATCAGCTCCGGGGGGGGAAGGGCAGATACGCAGTATTTT

d_call: TRBD2
j_call: TRBJ2-7
clone_size: .
v_call: TRBV29-1
cdr3_aa: CSVGSGRARSSYEQYF
cdr3_nt: TGCAGCGTAGGTAGCGGGAGGGCCCGCAGCTCCTACGAGCAGTACTTC

d_call: .
j_call: TRBJ2-2
clone_size: .
v_call: TRBV7-9
cdr3_aa: CASSLGGADTGELFF
cdr3_nt: TGTGCCAGCAGCTTAGGGGGCGCTGACACCGGGGAGCTGTTTTTT

d_call: TRBD2
j_call: TRBJ2-7
clone_size: .
v_call: TRBV2
cdr3_aa: CASSEGGSGSYKQYF
cdr3_nt: TGTGCCAGCAGTGAGGGGGGTAGCGGGAGTTACAAGCAGTACTTC

d_call: .
j_call: TRBJ1-2
clone_size: .
v_call: TRBV7-9
cdr3_aa: CASSPSGFGIYGYTF
cdr3_nt: TGTGCCAGCAGTCCCAGCGGGTTCGGTATCTATGGCTACACCTTC

d_call: .
j_call: TRBJ2-2
clone_size: .
v_call: TRBV9
cdr3_aa: CASSVGSTNTGELFF
cdr3_nt: TGTGCCAGCAGCGTAGGTTCCACGAACACCGGGGAGCTGTTTTTT

d_call: TRBD1
j_call: TRBJ2-5
clone_size: .
v_call: TRBV7-2
cdr3_aa: CASSYKTGVGETQYF
cdr3_nt: TGTGCCAGCAGCTACAAGACAGGGGTGGGAGAGACCCAGTACTTC

d_call: TRBD1
j_call: TRBJ2-7
clone_size: .
v_call: TRBV7-4
cdr3_aa: CASSTTGGFEQYF
cdr3_nt: TGTGCCAGCAGCACAACAGGGGGTTTCGAGCAGTACTTC

d_call: .
j_call: TRBJ1-4
clone_size: .
v_call: TRBV20-1
cdr3_aa: CSARPWDGEERFF
cdr3_nt: TGCAGTGCTAGACCGTGGGACGGTGAAGAACGGTTTTTT

d_call: .
j_call: TRBJ1-6
clone_size: .
v_call: TRBV7-9
cdr3_aa: CASSLGGGRNSPLHF
cdr3_nt: TGTGCCAGCAGCTTAGGGGGGGGCCGGAATTCACCCCTCCACTTT

d_call: TRBD1
j_call: TRBJ2-1
clone_size: .
v_call: TRBV29-1
cdr3_aa: CSVDSGYGTGNEQFF
cdr3_nt: TGCAGCGTTGATAGCGGGTACGGGACAGGGAATGAGCAGTTCTTC

d_call: .
j_call: TRBJ1-6
clone_size: .
v_call: TRBV28
cdr3_aa: CASSPPPGPMGSPLHF
cdr3_nt: TGTGCCAGCAGTCCGCCTCCGGGACCCATGGGTTCACCCCTCCACTTT

d_call: TRBD2
j_call: TRBJ2-5
clone_size: .
v_call: TRBV7-2
cdr3_aa: CASSLAPGLAADQETQYF
cdr3_nt: TGTGCCAGCAGCTTAGCTCCGGGACTAGCGGCAGATCAAGAGACCCAGTACTTC

d_call: .
j_call: TRBJ2-2
clone_size: .
v_call: TRBV7-3
cdr3_aa: CASSLSSTGEPFF
cdr3_nt: TGTGCCAGCAGCCTTAGCAGCACCGGGGAGCCGTTTTTT

d_call: .
j_call: TRBJ2-2
clone_size: many
v_call: TRBV24-1
cdr3_aa: CATGPGDGGGPRGTGELFF
cdr3_nt: TGTGCCACCGGTCCTGGAGACGGGGGAGGCCCTAGGGGCACCGGGGAGCTGTTTTTT